Listed below are T cell receptor beta chains from one sample, sequenced in a study of early T cells in non-severe SARS-CoV-2 infection. TCRdb reprocessed the 5' RACE reads with MiXCR, giving one entry per CDR3 protein. This table has some 80,000 distinct CDR3 sequences, approximately 12% appearing once. Specimen: whole blood. The receptor set was obtained from an adult who was a healthcare worker with PCR-confirmed SARS-CoV-2 infection or an uninfected control (not recorded which). The CDR3 runs from the conserved cysteine through the conserved F or W. D genes are given only for firm matches. Clone sizes are given selectively: once, few, many, or a class where the clone is expanded.

clone_size	d_call	j_call	v_call	cdr3_aa	cdr3_nt
few	TRBD2	TRBJ2-1	TRBV20-1	CVGRERDNEQFF	TGCGTGGGGAGGGAGCGCGACAATGAGCAGTTCTTC
few	.	TRBJ2-7	TRBV9	CASSPSTGDGYEQYF	TGTGCCAGCAGCCCCTCAACCGGGGATGGCTACGAGCAGTACTTC
many	.	TRBJ2-1	TRBV7-7	CASSLYEGGEQFF	TGTGCCAGCAGCTTATACGAGGGGGGTGAGCAGTTCTTC
.	TRBD2	TRBJ2-1	TRBV3-1	CASSLHIGLAGSSSYNEQFF	TGTGCCAGCAGCCTGCATATCGGACTAGCGGGGAGTAGCTCCTACAATGAGCAGTTCTTC
.	TRBD2	TRBJ2-1	TRBV5-1	CVSRGTSGPYNEQFF	TGCGTCAGCCGGGGAACTAGCGGACCCTACAATGAGCAGTTCTTC
many	TRBD1	TRBJ2-4	TRBV11-2	CASSPTGIGKNIQYF	TGTGCCAGCAGCCCGACAGGGATTGGCAAAAACATTCAGTACTTC
.	.	TRBJ1-5	TRBV12-3/TRBV12-4	CASSDSLNQPQHF	TGTGCCAGCAGTGACTCTCTCAATCAGCCCCAGCATTTT
large	TRBD2	TRBJ2-7	TRBV7-9	CASREGLEYEQYF	TGTGCCAGCAGGGAGGGACTAGAGTACGAGCAGTACTTC
few	.	TRBJ2-2	TRBV30	CAWSRSSAGTGELFF	TGTGCCTGGAGTCGGAGTAGCGCGGGCACCGGGGAGCTGTTTTTT
many	TRBD2	TRBJ2-7	TRBV5-1	CASSFLAGSSYEQYF	TGCGCCAGCAGCTTCCTAGCGGGCTCCTCCTACGAGCAGTACTTC
.	.	TRBJ1-1	TRBV27	CASSSRGAGLNTEAFF	TGTGCCAGCAGTTCCAGAGGGGCAGGGTTGAACACTGAAGCTTTCTTT
many	.	TRBJ2-2	TRBV6-5	CASSYSSPGELFF	TGTGCCAGCAGTTACTCGAGTCCAGGGGAGCTGTTTTTT
few	.	TRBJ1-1	TRBV14	CASSQDDGQINTEAFF	TGTGCCAGCAGCCAAGATGATGGGCAGATAAACACTGAAGCTTTCTTT
.	.	TRBJ1-6	TRBV6-2/TRBV6-3	CASSPPSSPLHF	TGTGCCAGCAGTCCGCCCTCGTCACCCCTCCACTTT
many	TRBD1	TRBJ1-1	TRBV27	CASSPGQGWTEAFF	TGTGCCAGCAGCCCGGGACAGGGGTGGACTGAAGCTTTCTTT
few	TRBD1	TRBJ1-1	TRBV5-5	CASSLGPTGDTEAFF	TGTGCCAGCAGCTTGGGGCCCACAGGGGACACTGAAGCTTTCTTT
few	.	TRBJ1-1	TRBV3-1	CASRIDMESVNTEAFF	TGTGCCAGCAGGATCGACATGGAGTCAGTGAACACTGAAGCTTTCTTT
.	TRBD2	TRBJ2-1	TRBV7-8	CASSTSGYNEQFF	TGTGCCAGCAGCACTAGCGGCTACAATGAGCAGTTCTTC
.	TRBD1	TRBJ2-1	TRBV24-1	CATSDPRQGTSNEQFF	TGTGCCACCAGTGACCCGAGACAGGGGACAAGTAATGAGCAGTTCTTC
few	TRBD1	TRBJ1-6	TRBV7-2	CASSQGGQGSPPLHF	TGTGCCAGCAGTCAGGGGGGACAGGGTTCTCCACCCCTCCACTTT
few	.	TRBJ2-5	TRBV21-1	CASSNWAGIQETQYF	TGTGCCAGCAGCAATTGGGCAGGTATACAAGAGACCCAGTACTTC
.	TRBD2	TRBJ2-1	TRBV20-1	CSATDPASGNNEQFF	TGCAGTGCTACGGACCCGGCTAGCGGGAACAATGAGCAGTTCTTC
.	TRBD2	TRBJ2-1	TRBV20-1	CSARSSSGSSYNEQFF	TGCAGTGCTAGATCTTCTAGCGGGAGCTCCTACAATGAGCAGTTCTTC
few	TRBD1	TRBJ2-3	TRBV27	CASSFTGDADTQYF	TGTGCCAGCAGTTTCACAGGGGACGCAGATACGCAGTATTTT
.	TRBD2	TRBJ2-3	TRBV7-2	CASSLDRLAVSTDTQYF	TGTGCCAGCAGCTTAGACCGACTAGCGGTTAGCACAGATACGCAGTATTTT
few	TRBD1	TRBJ2-6	TRBV28	CATLEVDRGRVGVAGANVLTF	TGTGCCACCCTAGAGGTTGACAGGGGGCGCGTAGGGGTGGCTGGGGCCAACGTCCTGACTTTC
many	.	TRBJ1-1	TRBV12-2	CASRFQGDTEAFF	TGTGCAAGTCGCTTTCAGGGGGACACTGAAGCTTTCTTT
.	.	TRBJ1-1	TRBV7-8	CASSSTQGRTEAFF	TGTGCCAGCAGCTCGACTCAGGGGAGGACTGAAGCTTTCTTT
few	TRBD1	TRBJ1-2	TRBV28	CASSRGQGARGYTF	TGTGCCAGCAGCCGCGGACAGGGGGCGAGGGGCTACACCTTC
few	TRBD2	TRBJ2-1	TRBV6-6	CASSPTRTSGRISEQFF	TGTGCCAGCAGTCCGACGAGGACTAGCGGGAGGATTAGTGAGCAGTTCTTC
few	.	TRBJ1-2	TRBV28	CASSLDRFDGYTF	TGTGCCAGCAGTTTAGACCGCTTCGATGGCTACACCTTC
.	TRBD2	TRBJ2-3	TRBV28	CASSFMAGVGDTQYF	TGTGCCAGCAGTTTTATGGCGGGAGTGGGAGATACGCAGTATTTT
many	TRBD2	TRBJ2-4	TRBV27	CASSLAGGINIQYF	TGTGCCAGCAGTTTAGCGGGAGGGATAAACATTCAGTACTTC
.	TRBD2	TRBJ2-5	TRBV20-1	CSARVRLAGGVVETQYF	TGCAGTGCTAGAGTCCGGCTAGCGGGAGGAGTGGTAGAGACCCAGTACTTC
few	.	TRBJ2-7	TRBV27	CASSPRDKGEYEQYF	TGTGCCAGCAGTCCCCGGGACAAGGGTGAATACGAGCAGTACTTC
few	.	TRBJ1-2	TRBV3-1	CASSPVDSPLGYGYTF	TGTGCCAGCAGCCCAGTCGACAGCCCTCTCGGCTATGGCTACACCTTC
.	.	TRBJ2-7	TRBV3-1	CASSRPGEQYF	TGTGCCAGCAGCCGCCCCGGGGAGCAGTACTTC
.	.	TRBJ2-5	TRBV6-4	CASSEGRGETQYF	TGTGCCAGCAGTGAAGGCCGGGGAGAGACCCAGTACTTC
.	.	TRBJ2-7	TRBV19	CASSRARVGLTYEQYF	TGTGCCAGTAGCCGGGCGAGAGTCGGGCTAACCTACGAGCAGTACTTC
.	TRBD1	TRBJ2-7	TRBV7-9	CASSPRDSRHSYEQYF	TGTGCCAGCAGCCCCCGGGACAGTAGGCACTCCTACGAGCAGTACTTC
.	.	TRBJ2-2	TRBV25-1	CASGGLFTGELFF	TGTGCCAGCGGAGGTTTGTTTACCGGGGAGCTGTTTTTT
few	.	TRBJ1-4	TRBV7-2	CASSSGQLSNEKLFF	TGTGCCAGCAGCTCCGGACAGCTTTCAAATGAAAAACTGTTTTTT
.	TRBD2	TRBJ2-5	TRBV20-1	CSASYSSGEKTQYF	TGCAGTGCTAGCTACTCTAGCGGGGAAAAGACCCAGTACTTC
few	TRBD2	TRBJ2-3	TRBV28	CASSVPPSGRLTDTQYF	TGTGCCAGCAGTGTCCCTCCCAGCGGGAGGCTCACAGATACGCAGTATTTT
.	TRBD2	TRBJ2-5	TRBV3-1	CASSQSESLAGEETQYF	TGTGCCAGCAGCCAATCCGAGTCTCTAGCGGGAGAAGAGACCCAGTACTTC